Listed below are T cell receptor beta chains from one sample, sequenced in a study of blood T cell repertoires in COVID-19. The table came from immunoSEQ multiplex PCR; TCRdb's copy has only in-frame clones and leaves some out. In the table there are about 50,000 clones, approximately 90% of which are singletons. Input material: peripheral blood. These TCRs come from a woman aged 80 or older with acute or convalescent COVID-19. Both conserved end residues are part of each CDR3. D genes are given only for firm matches. A row's size may be missing; if present it is once, few, many or a size class.

v_call	j_call	clone_size	d_call	cdr3_aa	cdr3_nt
TRBV20-1	TRBJ1-6	once	TRBD1	CSASPRSTGGNNSPLHF	TGCAGTGCCAGTCCGCGCTCGACAGGGGGAAATAATTCACCCCTCCACTTT
TRBV4-1	TRBJ1-5	few	NA	CASSQVTGSNQPQHF	TGCGCCAGCAGCCAAGTGACCGGGAGCAATCAGCCCCAGCATTTT
TRBV7-3	TRBJ2-7	NA	TRBD2	CASSLIGGASGSYEQYF	TGTGCCAGCAGCTTAATTGGTGGCGCTAGCGGGAGCTACGAGCAGTACTTC
TRBV24-1	TRBJ2-3	once	NA	CATSDPSRDTQYF	TGTGCCACCAGTGATCCCAGTCGAGATACGCAGTATTTT
TRBV4-2	TRBJ2-7	NA	NA	CASSLTSTGTLSSYEQYF	TGTGCCAGCAGCCTGACCTCCACCGGGACACTGAGCTCCTACGAGCAGTACTTC
TRBV18	TRBJ2-1	NA	TRBD2	CASSPGLVGNEQFF	TGTGCCAGCTCACCGGGACTAGTAGGAAATGAGCAGTTCTTC
TRBV11-3	TRBJ1-1	NA	NA	CASSLDQGGQGDEAFF	TGTGCCAGCAGCTTAGATCAAGGAGGGCAGGGTGATGAAGCTTTCTTT
TRBV6-5	TRBJ1-2	NA	TRBD1	CASSRLTGGYGYTF	TGTGCCAGCAGTCGACTGACAGGGGGCTATGGCTACACCTTC
TRBV6-5	TRBJ1-1	NA	TRBD1	CASSSGTVNTEAFF	TGTGCCAGCAGCTCCGGGACAGTGAACACTGAAGCTTTCTTT
TRBV5-1	TRBJ1-1	NA	TRBD1	CASSSSTGEITEAFF	TGCGCCAGCAGCTCCTCAACAGGGGAAATCACTGAAGCTTTCTTT
TRBV5-1	TRBJ2-5	once	NA	CASRTEVWETQYF	TGCGCCAGCAGGACAGAGGTATGGGAGACCCAGTACTTC
TRBV6-5	TRBJ1-1	NA	NA	CAMGALDTEAFF	TGTGCCATGGGAGCCCTGGACACTGAAGCTTTCTTT
TRBV4-3	TRBJ1-2	NA	TRBD1	CASSQDRGSYGYTF	TGCGCCAGCAGCCAGGACAGGGGATCCTATGGCTACACCTTC
TRBV4-2	TRBJ1-2	NA	TRBD1	CASSQNRGPGYTF	TGTGCCAGCAGCCAAAACAGGGGGCCGGGCTACACCTTC
TRBV19	TRBJ2-7	NA	TRBD2	CASAPLAGNNYEQYF	TGTGCCAGTGCACCCCTAGCGGGTAACAACTACGAGCAGTACTTC
TRBV30	TRBJ2-3	once	NA	CAWSVGRGTLPDTQYF	TGTGCCTGGAGTGTAGGGAGAGGTACACTCCCAGATACGCAGTATTTT
TRBV5-6	TRBJ1-1	NA	NA	CASSLRGGSAFF	TGTGCCAGCAGCTTGAGAGGCGGTTCCGCTTTCTTT
TRBV19	TRBJ1-1	NA	NA	CASSIVWGGTEAFF	TGTGCCAGTAGTATAGTTTGGGGAGGCACTGAAGCTTTCTTT
TRBV20-1	TRBJ1-6	NA	TRBD1	CSASSTGDNSPLHF	TGCAGTGCTAGTAGTACAGGGGATAATTCACCCCTCCACTTT
TRBV13	TRBJ2-4	NA	NA	CASSLVGTEIQYF	TGTGCCAGCAGCTTAGTCGGAACAGAGATTCAGTACTTC
TRBV3-1/TRBV3-2	TRBJ1-6	NA	NA	CASSPTGSLNSPLHF	TGTGCCAGCAGCCCCACAGGTTCCCTAAATTCACCCCTCCACTTT
TRBV6-2/TRBV6-3	TRBJ1-5	once	TRBD1	CASSRQGSNQPQHF	TGTGCCAGCAGTAGACAGGGCTCCAATCAGCCCCAGCATTTT
TRBV19	TRBJ1-5	NA	NA	CASSRQTGYSNQPQHF	TGTGCCAGTAGTCGCCAGACAGGATATAGCAATCAGCCCCAGCATTTT
TRBV5-5	TRBJ2-3	NA	TRBD2	CASSLRLAGADTQYF	TGTGCCAGCAGCTTACGACTAGCGGGGGCAGATACGCAGTATTTT
TRBV11-3	TRBJ2-7	NA	TRBD1	CASSPGTGGLRSYEQYF	TGTGCCAGCAGCCCCGGGACAGGGGGCTTAAGATCCTACGAGCAGTACTTC
TRBV6-2/TRBV6-3	TRBJ2-1	NA	NA	CASSRVRNEQFF	TGTGCCAGCAGTCGCGTGCGGAATGAGCAGTTCTTC
TRBV7-3	TRBJ2-5	NA	NA	CASSLGAGETQYF	TGTGCCAGCAGCTTAGGAGCTGGAGAGACCCAGTACTTC
TRBV7-9	TRBJ2-1	NA	NA	CASSLTRSLFNEQFF	TGTGCCAGCAGTCTGACTAGGTCCCTCTTCAATGAGCAGTTCTTC
TRBV18	TRBJ1-1	NA	NA	CASSPPPGVLNTEAFF	TGTGCCAGCTCACCGCCCCCAGGGGTCTTGAACACTGAAGCTTTCTTT
TRBV12-5	TRBJ1-1	NA	NA	CASGLLPWPGEDTEAFF	TGTGCTAGTGGTTTGCTCCCGTGGCCGGGGGAGGACACTGAAGCTTTCTTT
TRBV5-1	TRBJ2-3	NA	NA	CASSRGLGTDTQYF	TGCGCCAGCAGCCGCGGACTGGGCACAGATACGCAGTATTTT
TRBV12-3/TRBV12-4	TRBJ1-2	NA	TRBD1	CASSLGQNYGYTF	TGTGCCAGCAGTTTGGGACAGAACTATGGCTACACCTTC
TRBV7-2	TRBJ2-2	once	NA	CASSLAYTTGELFF	TGTGCCAGCAGCTTAGCGTACACCACCGGGGAGCTGTTTTTT
TRBV19	TRBJ1-6	NA	TRBD1	CASRAGQANSPLHF	TGTGCCAGTAGAGCGGGACAGGCTAATTCACCCCTCCACTTT